Below are 10 T cell receptor beta chains sequenced from a single sample in a study of shared clonotypes between healthy human individuals. Profiled with immunoSEQ multiplex PCR; TCRdb holds only in-frame clones, not every one. Of around 2.5 million clones in the sample, approximately 93% were seen once. The sequenced material came from naive CD4+ T cells from PBMCs. Subset given: CD45RA+ positively selected. Receptor source: a man aged 18 to 29 in good health. Some clones in this sample may be carry-over from other donors' samples.

The V and J genes are TRBV4-1 and TRBJ2-3; D tentatively fits TRBD1 or TRBD2 (5 bases each). The V end lost 2 bases, the J end lost 0 bases, and 12 bases lay between the germline ends. CDR1 and CDR2 (germline): MGHRA, YSYEKL. The CDR3 is 16 amino acids. In nucleotides, the CDR3 is TGCGCCAGCAGCCAACCTCGGGACGAAAGCACAGATACGCAGTATTTT. Translated, it gives CASSQPRDESTDTQYF.

The chain joins TRBV28 to TRBJ2-3, with 9 bases fitting TRBD1. Germline-derived CDR1 and CDR2 are MDHEN and SYDVKM. The J segment lost 2 bases and the V segment lost 6 bases, leaving 6 bases of the junction unmatched. This CDR3 region has 15 residues. CDR3: CASSGQGTPTDTQYF. CDR3 bases: TGTGCCAGCAGCGGACAGGGGACACCCACAGATACGCAGTATTTT.

The chain combines TRBV7-8 with TRBJ2-7, with 9 bases that match TRBD2. The junction had 10 bases not matched to a gene; V was cut back by 0 bases and J by 7 bases. Germline values: CDR1 SGHVS, CDR2 FQNEAQ. The CDR3 spans 16 residues. Here the CDR3 reads CASSLARLAGYMEQYF. CDR3 DNA: TGTGCCAGCAGCTTAGCGAGGCTAGCGGGATATATGGAGCAGTACTTC.

Points on this clone: Within the sample, other DNA sequences also encode this same CDR3. The chain uses TRBV5-1 and TRBJ1-4, with a weak D call TRBD1 (6 bases). CDR1 and CDR2 from the germline V gene are SGHRS and YFSETQ. V gave up 0 bases and J gave up 1 base, with 7 bases separating them. The CDR3 spans 15 residues. CDR3 DNA sequence: TGCGCCAGCAGCTTGGAGACAGGAACTAATGAAAAACTGTTTTTT. It specifies CASSLETGTNEKLFF.

The V gene is TRBV19, the J gene TRBJ1-2; D might be TRBD1 (6 bases). The germline V gene encodes CDR1 LNHDA and CDR2 SQIVND (reference sequence). The CDR3 totals 13 residues. Trimming removed 9 bases from V and 8 bases from J, with 19 bases in between. The CDR3 reads CASHNRVQEGYTF. The DNA for the CDR3 is TGTGCCAGCCATAACAGGGTACAGGAAGGCTACACCTTC.

This chain connects TRBV18 to TRBJ2-7; no definite D call. V was clipped by 3 bases and J by 0 bases, with 15 bases between them. Germline CDR1 is KGHSH and CDR2 is LQKENI. CDR3 length equals 16 residues. The chain's CDR3 is CASSPGFSQSSYEQYF. As DNA, the CDR3 is TGTGCCAGCTCACCCGGATTTTCGCAGTCCTCCTACGAGCAGTACTTC. Based on the CDR3 plus reference TRBV18 and TRBJ2-7, the full variable domain is NAGVMQNPRHLVRRRGQEARLRCSPMKGHSHVYWYRQLPEEGLKFMVYLQKENIIDESGMPKERFSAEFPKEGPSILRIQQVVRGDSAAYFCASSPGFSQSSYEQYFGPGTRLTVT.

This rearrangement joins TRBV7-9 to TRBJ2-3; TRBD1 is a possible D gene (6 bases). From germline, CDR1 is SEHNR and CDR2 FQNEAQ (reference sequence). The CDR3 covers 13 residues. V was clipped by 8 bases and J by 2 bases, with 11 bases between them. The CDR3 here is CASPTGPTDTQYF. CDR3 coding DNA: TGTGCCAGCCCGACAGGACCCACAGATACGCAGTATTTT.

This rearrangement joins TRBV29-1 to TRBJ2-1; TRBD2 aligns across 7 bases. Germline CDR1 reads SQVTM; CDR2 reads ANQGSEA. The CDR3 extends over 15 amino acids. The trim removed 1 base at V and 2 bases at J, leaving 5 bases unmatched. The CDR3 protein is CSVEAPSGAYNEQFF. The CDR3 DNA reads as TGCAGCGTTGAAGCCCCTAGCGGAGCCTACAATGAGCAGTTCTTC.

The V call is TRBV5-1, the J call TRBJ1-4; 9 positions agree with TRBD1. The CDR3 contains 15 residues. V lost 2 bases and J lost 8; bases outside the gene matches: 7. Germline CDR1 SGHRS, CDR2 YFSETQ. CDR3: CASSLTGTGGEKLFF. Written as DNA, the CDR3 is TGCGCCAGCAGCTTAACGGGTACAGGGGGCGAAAAACTGTTTTTT.

The chain couples TRBV18 to TRBJ2-5; D not certain. V was cut by 8 bases and J by 4 bases, with 8 bases left in between. Germline V gene data show CDR1 as KGHSH and CDR2 as LQKENI. The length of the CDR3 is 11 residues. For the CDR3, the DNA is TGTGCCAGCGTTGGTGGAGAGACCCAGTACTTC. Amino acids: CASVGGETQYF.